Listed below are T cell receptor beta chains from one sample, sequenced in a study of blood T cell repertoires in COVID-19. Assay used: immunoSEQ multiplex PCR; TCRdb lists only in-frame clones, some missing. This sample has a few hundred thousand clones, with over 80% found just once. The sequenced sample was peripheral blood. These receptors came from a man under 40 who had recovered from COVID-19. The conserved cysteine and the conserved F or W are not part of the CDR3 here. Not every row has a clone size; where given, it reads once, few, many or a size class.

j_gene	abundance	v_gene	CDR3aa
TRBJ1-5	.	TRBV28	ASSPPQGHSNQPQH
TRBJ1-4	.	TRBV18	ASSPMHRDRVEKLF
TRBJ1-1	once	TRBV10-3	AISGTANTEAF
TRBJ1-3	.	TRBV25-1	ASRGQTGNTIY
TRBJ2-1	few	TRBV5-4	ASSLGGLRSNEQF
TRBJ2-5	.	TRBV4-2	ASSQDSERGQETQY
TRBJ1-6	once	TRBV5-6	ASSLGQIYNSPLH
TRBJ2-5	.	TRBV7-2	ASSWDRRSAGETQY
TRBJ2-1	.	TRBV28	ASSISGTSIF
TRBJ2-1	.	TRBV5-8	ASEDRNNEQF